The 29 T cell receptor beta chains in this list originate from one sample, sequenced in a study of cytomegalovirus exposure and HLA in healthy donors. 13 Jbeta primers and 60 Vbeta primers were used for the PCR. Clones were read by immunoSEQ multiplex PCR, and TCRdb kept only the in-frame ones, dropping some. This table holds about 94,000 clones, approximately 80% found once. The specimen sequenced was PBMCs. These TCRs come from a man aged 25-40 years in good health and CMV-seronegative.

The rearrangement uses TRBV7-2 and TRBJ2-2, with 11 bases aligning to TRBD2. J lost 4 bases, V lost 3 bases, and 7 bases had no gene match. The CDR3 totals 17 residues. The germline CDR1 and CDR2 sequences are SGHTA and FQGNSA. CDR3 amino acids: CASSLAPLAGGTGELFF. As DNA, the CDR3 is TGTGCCAGCAGCTTGGCCCCTCTAGCGGGGGGCACCGGGGAGCTGTTTTTT.

V gene TRBV27 combines with J gene TRBJ2-5; TRBD1 agrees at 7 bases. The CDR3 covers 18 residues. The junction had 16 bases not matched to a gene; V was cut back by 6 bases and J by 0 bases. The germline gives CDR1 MNHEY, CDR2 SMNVEV (reference sequence). Here the CDR3 DNA reads TGTGCCAGCAGCCTCGAGCCCGGGACAGTATCGTACCAAGAGACCCAGTACTTC. Translating gives CASSLEPGTVSYQETQYF.

The genes are TRBV5-1 and TRBJ1-4; D is perhaps TRBD1 (5 bases). V was clipped by 0 bases and J by 0 bases, with 6 bases between them. Germline CDR1 is SGHRS and CDR2 is YFSETQ. This CDR3 region has 15 residues. The CDR3 reads CASSLVGATNEKLFF. The CDR3 DNA is TGCGCCAGCAGCTTGGTAGGGGCAACTAATGAAAAACTGTTTTTT.

The CDR3 bases are TGTGCCAGCAGCTTATATCTAGCGGGGGAGAGCGGCTACACCTTC. Its protein product is CASSLYLAGESGYTF. The genes are TRBV7-2 and TRBJ1-2; perhaps TRBD1 as D (5 bases). Germline V gene lookup returns CDR1 SGHTA and CDR2 FQGNSA. The CDR3 contains 15 residues. V was cut by 2 bases and J by 8 bases, with 18 bases left in between.

The chain recombines TRBV7-9 with TRBJ2-3, with TRBD1 as a possible D gene (5 bases). This CDR3 has 14 residues. Trimming left V 1 base short and J 8 bases short, with 13 bases between. Germline CDR1 is SEHNR and CDR2 is FQNEAQ (reference sequence). CDR3 coding DNA: TGTGCCAGCAGCTTAGATGGGGCAACCGGTACGCAGTATTTT. It encodes CASSLDGATGTQYF.

This clone was seen once. This sequence joins TRBV11-3 and TRBJ2-3; D perhaps matches TRBD2 (6 bases). Per the germline V gene, CDR1 is SGHNT and CDR2 is YENEEA. V was pared by 5 bases and J by 4 bases, with 19 bases between. This CDR3 is built from 16 residues. The DNA of the CDR3 is TGTGCCAGCAGCACCGGTGTGACTAGTGGCCCAGATACGCAGTATTTT. It encodes CASSTGVTSGPDTQYF.

This clone was seen only once. The chain has TRBV11-2 and TRBJ1-1, with D possibly being TRBD1 (6 bases). V shed 3 bases and J shed 11 bases, with 10 bases lying between them. Germline CDR1 is SGHAT and CDR2 is FQNNGV. The CDR3 sequence is 11 residues long. The CDR3 protein is CASSFSGGAFF. CDR3 coding DNA: TGTGCCAGCAGCTTTAGCGGGGGCGCTTTCTTT.

The chain employs TRBV6-6 and TRBJ1-4; D perhaps matches TRBD1 (6 bases). The CDR3 consists of 12 residues. V was pared by 7 bases and J by 7 bases, with 10 bases between. Germline V gives CDR1 MNHNY, CDR2 SVGAGI (reference sequence). CDR3 amino acids: CASTQQGEKLFF. As DNA, the CDR3 is TGTGCCAGCACTCAACAGGGTGAAAAACTGTTTTTT.

The chain couples TRBV5-4 to TRBJ1-2; 9 nucleotides agree with TRBD1. Germline V gives CDR1 SGHNT, CDR2 YYREEE (reference sequence). J was trimmed by 6 bases and V by 4 bases; bases with no gene match: 4. The CDR3 consists of 13 residues. CDR3 DNA: TGTGCCAGCAGCCGGGACAGGGCTAATGGCTACACCTTC. Translation gives CASSRDRANGYTF.

The chain uses TRBV6-1 and TRBJ1-1, with D perhaps matching TRBD1 (6 bases). Germline assignment: CDR1 MNHNS and CDR2 SASEGT. The CDR3 length is 14 residues. V lost 3 bases to trimming and J lost 4 bases, with 12 bases between them. The CDR3 DNA reads TGTGCCAGCAGTGATAGGTACAGGGTCACTGAAGCTTTCTTT. As protein: CASSDRYRVTEAFF.

The chain is built from TRBV30 and TRBJ2-3; tentative D call: TRBD2 (6 bases). Germline V gene data show CDR1 as GTSNPN and CDR2 as SVGIG (reference sequence). CDR3 length equals 15 residues. V shed 2 bases and J shed 1 base, with 13 bases lying between them. The CDR3 region is CAWSSHQRGTDTQYF. CDR3 DNA: TGTGCCTGGAGTTCGCATCAGCGGGGCACAGATACGCAGTATTTT.

V and J are TRBV13 and TRBJ2-7; D possibly corresponds to TRBD1 (6 bases). The CDR3 runs 15 residues. V lost 0 bases and J lost 0, with 9 bases in between. Germline values: CDR1 PRHDT, CDR2 FYEKMQ (reference sequence). The CDR3 DNA reads TGTGCCAGCAGCTTAGGCGGGACACCCTCCTACGAGCAGTACTTC. It translates to CASSLGGTPSYEQYF.

The V and J genes are TRBV5-6 and TRBJ2-3; 8 bases match TRBD1. Trimming cost V 1 base and J 2 bases; bases outside gene matches: 3. The CDR3 is made up of 15 amino acids. Germline assignment: CDR1 SGHDT and CDR2 YYEEEE. The CDR3 is CASSLWTGPTDTQYF. DNA for the CDR3: TGTGCCAGCAGCTTGTGGACAGGGCCCACAGATACGCAGTATTTT.

This chain links TRBV6-4 with TRBJ1-5; D ambiguous. Trimming left V 4 bases short and J 5 bases short, with 9 bases between. Germline lookup yields CDR1 MRHNA and CDR2 SNTAGT. The CDR3 has 13 amino acids. The CDR3, as DNA: TGTGCCAGCAGTGTGGAGTATGATCAGCCCCAGCATTTT. Protein product: CASSVEYDQPQHF.

Details on this clone: The sample carries other DNA sequences with the same CDR3. V is TRBV5-4 and J is TRBJ2-5; 10 nucleotides agree with TRBD2. V shed 0 bases, J shed 3 bases, and the junction held 8 bases outside the gene matches. The V gene's germline CDR1 is SGHNT and CDR2 YYREEE (reference sequence). The CDR3 runs 17 residues. CDR3 protein: CASSLGRTSGQKETQYF. The CDR3 DNA is TGTGCCAGCAGCTTGGGACGGACTAGCGGCCAAAAAGAGACCCAGTACTTC.

The gene calls are TRBV28 and TRBJ1-2; D gene unclear. Germline V gene lookup returns CDR1 MDHEN and CDR2 SYDVKM. Trimming removed 4 bases from V and 1 base from J, with 7 bases in between. The CDR3 has 13 residues. CDR3 in amino acids: CASSSYRNYGYTF. The CDR3 DNA reads TGTGCCAGCAGTTCCTACCGTAACTATGGCTACACCTTC.

This sequence joins TRBV6-1 and TRBJ1-3; no reliable D call. The CDR3 runs 12 residues. CDR1 MNHNS and CDR2 SASEGT come from the germline V gene. V dropped 7 bases and J dropped 4 bases, with 8 bases sitting between them. CDR3 in amino acids: CASIPGGNTIYF. The DNA for the CDR3 is TGTGCCAGCATCCCAGGCGGAAACACCATATATTTT.

The V and J genes are TRBV19 and TRBJ2-7; a weak D match, TRBD1 (6 bases). CDR3 length equals 13 residues. The V gene lost 6 bases and the J gene lost 5 bases, with 14 bases spanning the gap. Germline assignment: CDR1 LNHDA and CDR2 SQIVND (reference sequence). The CDR3 here is CASSQQGSHEQYF. The CDR3 bases are TGTGCCAGTAGCCAACAGGGTTCCCACGAGCAGTACTTC.

V gene TRBV5-1 combines with J gene TRBJ1-5, with 7 bases fitting TRBD1. The J segment lost 6 bases and the V segment lost 1 base, leaving 4 bases of the junction unmatched. The CDR3 totals 14 residues. Per germline, CDR1 SGHRS and CDR2 YFSETQ. The CDR3 sequence: CASSLRQGVQPQHF. CDR3 sequence (DNA): TGCGCCAGCAGCTTGAGGCAGGGGGTTCAGCCCCAGCATTTT.

The V call is TRBV11-3, the J call TRBJ2-7; 8 bases are shared with TRBD2. The CDR3 sequence is 16 residues long. Germline V lookup: CDR1 SGHNT, CDR2 YENEEA. V trimming: 1 base; J trimming: 7 bases; junction bases outside the gene matches: 12. The CDR3 spells CASSLGSGGGLQEQYF. The CDR3 bases are TGTGCCAGCAGCTTAGGGAGCGGGGGAGGATTGCAAGAGCAGTACTTC.

The rearrangement joins TRBV19 to TRBJ2-3; 13 bases align to TRBD2. The CDR3 is 18 residues long. V shed 3 bases and J 6 bases; nucleotides not matched to a gene: 12. The germline V gene has CDR1 LNHDA and CDR2 SQIVND (reference sequence). CDR3 sequence: CASSIGLGTSGKADTQYF. In DNA form, the CDR3 reads TGTGCCAGTAGTATCGGCCTCGGGACTAGCGGGAAGGCTGATACGCAGTATTTT. The full variable domain, with the rest looked up from reference TRBV19 and TRBJ2-3, is DGGITQSPKYLFRKEGQNVTLSCEQNLNHDAMYWYRQDPGQGLRLIYYSQIVNDFQKGDIAEGYSVSREKKESFPLTVTSAQKNPTAFYLCASSIGLGTSGKADTQYFGPGTRLTVL.

The chain has TRBV18 and TRBJ2-1, with D possibly being TRBD2 (5 bases). Germline assignment: CDR1 KGHSH and CDR2 LQKENI. The CDR3 is 19 residues long. Trimming left V 3 bases short and J 3 bases short, with 24 bases between. CDR3 nucleotide sequence: TGTGCCAGCTCACCTATGGACCGCCAGGTCTCCGGGGTCTACAATGAGCAGTTCTTC. Translation gives CASSPMDRQVSGVYNEQFF.

The chain links TRBV30 to TRBJ2-5; maybe TRBD1 (7 bases). The length of the CDR3 is 16 residues. Germline CDR1 is GTSNPN and CDR2 is SVGIG (reference sequence). V lost 1 base to trimming and J lost 6 bases, with 21 bases between them. The CDR3 nucleotides are TGTGCCTGGAGTGGACAGGGCGGGGACTGGGAACAGACCCAGTACTTC. Translation gives CAWSGQGGDWEQTQYF.

The J gene is TRBJ2-1, the V gene TRBV18, with 10 nucleotides matching TRBD2. The germline V gene encodes CDR1 KGHSH and CDR2 LQKENI. CDR3 length equals 18 residues. Trimming took 1 base from V and 7 from J; bases not matched to a gene: 13. The CDR3 nucleotides are TGTGCCAGCTCACCACAGGACTTAAGCGGGGGGGCCGGGAATGAGCAGTTCTTC. This sequence encodes CASSPQDLSGGAGNEQFF.

J is TRBJ2-3 and V is TRBV5-1, with a tentative D call TRBD1 (6 bases). This CDR3 is built from 16 residues. CDR1 and CDR2 from the germline V gene are SGHRS and YFSETQ. Trimming took 3 bases from V and 3 from J, leaving 17 bases between them. The CDR3 DNA is TGCGCCAGCAGCTGGACAGACAGCCGACTGACAGATACGCAGTATTTT. Protein sequence: CASSWTDSRLTDTQYF.

The gene calls are TRBV28 and TRBJ1-4, with D maybe TRBD1 (6 bases). Deletions cut 10 bases from V and 8 bases from J, with 20 bases between. Germline loops: CDR1 MDHEN, CDR2 SYDVKM. The CDR3 runs to 14 residues. The CDR3 DNA is TGTGCCACCCGATCGGGCAGGGGAAGAGAAAAACTGTTTTTT. This gives the protein CATRSGRGREKLFF.

CDR3 nucleotides: TGCGCCAGCATGGCGGGGGACACAGATACGCAGTATTTT. This codes for CASMAGDTDTQYF. The rearrangement uses TRBV10-1 and TRBJ2-3; 7 nucleotides line up with TRBD2. Germline trimming cut 7 bases from V and 2 bases from J; bases unmatched to any gene: 3. CDR1 WNHNN and CDR2 SYGVQD come from the germline V gene (reference sequence). The CDR3 is 13 residues long.

The V call is TRBV5-5, the J call TRBJ2-4; tentative D call: TRBD2 (6 bases). The CDR3 is 15 residues long. Trimming took 1 base from V and 9 from J, leaving 17 bases between them. The germline gives CDR1 SGHKS, CDR2 YYEKEE (reference sequence). CDR3 sequence (DNA): TGTGCCAGCAGCTTGTCCCCCGTAATCGGGAGCATTCAGTACTTC. Translated, it gives CASSLSPVIGSIQYF.

This chain connects TRBV27 to TRBJ2-5, with D unresolved. Judging by the DNA end, TRBJ2-7 fits better; the J call may be wrong. The CDR3 runs to 13 residues. CDR1 is MNHEY, CDR2 SMNVEV, per germline (reference sequence). CDR3 sequence reads: CASSLLSPYEQYF. Here the CDR3 DNA reads TGTGCCAGCAGTTTATTATCTCCCTACGAGCAGTACTTC.